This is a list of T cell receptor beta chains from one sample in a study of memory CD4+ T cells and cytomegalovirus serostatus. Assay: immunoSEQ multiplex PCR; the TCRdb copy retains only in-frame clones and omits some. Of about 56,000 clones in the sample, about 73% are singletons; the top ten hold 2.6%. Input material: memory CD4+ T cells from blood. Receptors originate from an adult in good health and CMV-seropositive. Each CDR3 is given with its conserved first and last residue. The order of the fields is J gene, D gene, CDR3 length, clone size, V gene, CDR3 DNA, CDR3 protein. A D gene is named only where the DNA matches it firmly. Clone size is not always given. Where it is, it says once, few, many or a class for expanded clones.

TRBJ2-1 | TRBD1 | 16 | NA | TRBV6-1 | TGTGCCAGCAGTGAAGCGCTAGGACAGGGGCTGAATGAGCAGTTCTTC | CASSEALGQGLNEQFF
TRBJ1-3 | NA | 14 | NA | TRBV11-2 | TGTGCCAGCAGCCCTAGGTGGTCGGGAAACACCATATATTTT | CASSPRWSGNTIYF
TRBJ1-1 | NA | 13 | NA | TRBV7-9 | TGTGCCAGCAGCTTAGCGGCGAGTGCTGAAGCTTTCTTT | CASSLAASAEAFF
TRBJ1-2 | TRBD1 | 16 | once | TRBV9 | TGTGCCAGCAGCACTTTCGACAGGGCTGGGAGCTATGGCTACACCTTC | CASSTFDRAGSYGYTF
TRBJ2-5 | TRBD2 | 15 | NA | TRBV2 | TGTGCCAGCAGTGAAGGTTCGAGCGGGAGGGCTTCCCAGTACTTC | CASSEGSSGRASQYF
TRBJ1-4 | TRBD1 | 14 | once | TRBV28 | TGTGCCAGCGGCATACAGGGGGCGGGTGAAAAACTGTTTTTT | CASGIQGAGEKLFF
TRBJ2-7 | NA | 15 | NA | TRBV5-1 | TGCGCCAGCAGCCCCCGCGGAGGGGGGGAATACGAGCAGTACTTC | CASSPRGGGEYEQYF
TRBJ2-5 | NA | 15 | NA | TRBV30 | TGTGCCTGGAGTGGACACCTAGCGCTACAAGAGACCCAGTACTTC | CAWSGHLALQETQYF
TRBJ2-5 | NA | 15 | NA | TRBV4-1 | TGCGCCAGCAGCCAAGGAGGGTGGCGTGAAGAGACCCAGTACTTC | CASSQGGWREETQYF
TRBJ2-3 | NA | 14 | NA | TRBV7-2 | TGTGCCAGCAGCTTGGATCCTAGCACAGATACGCAGTATTTT | CASSLDPSTDTQYF
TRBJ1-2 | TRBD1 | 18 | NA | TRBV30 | TGTGCCTGGTCTTTTTCTCTGGTCGGACAGGGTAATTCCTATGGCTACACCTTC | CAWSFSLVGQGNSYGYTF
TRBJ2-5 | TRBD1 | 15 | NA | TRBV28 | TGTGCCAGCAGTTCACGGACAGGGCCCACGGAGACCCAGTACTTC | CASSSRTGPTETQYF
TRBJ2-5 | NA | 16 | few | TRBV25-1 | TGTGCCAGCAGTGAATTGGGGGGGGCGCAGGGAGAGACCCAGTACTTC | CASSELGGAQGETQYF
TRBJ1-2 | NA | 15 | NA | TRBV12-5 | TGTGCTAGTGCCCGGGAGGCAGGGGCCTTTTATGGCTACACCTTC | CASAREAGAFYGYTF
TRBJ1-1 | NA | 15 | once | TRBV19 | TGTGCCAGTAGTGCTACCCCCCCTGGCAGGGCTGAAGCTTTCTTT | CASSATPPGRAEAFF
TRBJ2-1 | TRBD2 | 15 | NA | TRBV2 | TGTGCCAGCAGTGAACAACTAGCGGGAGGCAATGAGCAGTTCTTC | CASSEQLAGGNEQFF
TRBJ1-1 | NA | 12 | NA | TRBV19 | TGTGCCAGTACTTCATTTAGGACTGAAGCTTTCTTT | CASTSFRTEAFF
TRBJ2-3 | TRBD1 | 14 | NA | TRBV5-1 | TGCGCCAGCAGCCGGGGACAGGGCACAGATACGCAGTATTTT | CASSRGQGTDTQYF